This T cell receptor (beta chain) was observed in a study of breast tumors, draining lymph nodes, adjacent tissues. MiXCR was run by TCRdb on the multiplex PCR reads, yielding one entry per CDR3 protein. The sample carries 250,000 or so distinct CDR3 sequences, over 30% recorded once. About this clonotype: Its matching antigen is unknown. This may come from a read error, since a much larger clone is one base off.

Study-wide findings and caveats: Luminal-like breast cancer showed significantly higher tumor–nontumor repertoire similarity than basal-like. Data fit most tumor T cells coming from lymph node, expanding in tumor. Tumor repertoires ranked between lymph nodes and nontumor tissue in diversity, with V and J gene preferences. That most tumor T cells come from lymph nodes remained unproven.

Germline values: CDR1 SGHNT, CDR2 YENEEA. Trimming took 8 bases from V and 2 from J; bases not matched to a gene: 7. This CDR3 has 17 residues. Breast cancer patients provided tissue from their axillary draining lymph nodes. The receptor comes from a female donor with breast cancer. Some clones in this sample may be carry-over from other donors' samples. The rearrangement uses TRBV11-3 and TRBJ2-1, with 15 bases matching TRBD2. Material: axillary lymph node tissue. CDR3 in DNA: TGTGCCAGCGGCAAGGGACTAGCGGGAGGCCCCTACAATGAGCAGTTCTTC. It encodes CASGKGLAGGPYNEQFF.